Each of the 6 T cell receptor beta chains below was sequenced from the same sample in a study of cytomegalovirus exposure and HLA in healthy donors. PCR involved 60 Vbeta and 13 Jbeta primers. Sequencing was performed with immunoSEQ multiplex PCR; in TCRdb, only in-frame clones are kept and a portion is missing. This repertoire shows approximately 58,000 clones, around 83% found once; its top ten account for roughly 4.5%. The material sequenced was PBMCs. Receptors were obtained from a man aged 25 to 40 in good health and CMV-seronegative.

The chain employs TRBV11-3 and TRBJ2-7, with TRBD1 matching 7 bases. CDR1 is SGHNT, CDR2 YENEEA, per germline. The CDR3 covers 14 residues. Germline trimming cut 5 bases from V and 1 base from J; bases unmatched to any gene: 5. CDR3 protein: CASSPGRGSYEQYF. CDR3 nucleotide sequence: TGTGCCAGCAGCCCCGGCAGGGGGTCCTACGAGCAGTACTTC. Supplemented by reference TRBV11-3 and TRBJ2-7, the full variable domain reads EAGVVQSPRYKIIEKKQPVAFWCNPISGHNTLYWYLQNLGQGPELLIRYENEEAVDDSQLPKDRFSAERLKGVDSTLKIQPAELGDSAVYLCASSPGRGSYEQYFGPGTRLTVT.

The V call is TRBV14, the J call TRBJ1-1; 7 nucleotides match TRBD1. Germline trimming cut 5 bases from V and 2 bases from J; bases unmatched to any gene: 8. The CDR3 has 15 residues. CDR1 and CDR2 from the germline V gene are SGHDN and FVKESK. CDR3 region: CASSKTTGFNTEAFF. In DNA, the CDR3 is TGTGCCAGCAGCAAAACGACAGGGTTCAACACTGAAGCTTTCTTT.

This clone was found once. The V gene is TRBV7-6, the J gene TRBJ2-7, with a weak D call TRBD2 (5 bases). Deletions cut 5 bases from V and 2 bases from J, with 13 bases between. The CDR3 length is 14 residues. The germline gives CDR1 SGHVS, CDR2 FNYEAQ. Written as DNA, the CDR3 is TGTGCCAGCAGCCTCGGACTGCCCCCCTACGAGCAGTACTTC. Its protein product is CASSLGLPPYEQYF.

The chain carries TRBV14 and TRBJ1-4; a possible D gene is TRBD1 (6 bases). The CDR3 sequence is 15 residues long. The ends were cut back, 4 bases at V and 8 bases at J, with 17 bases in the middle. Germline loops: CDR1 SGHDN, CDR2 FVKESK. CDR3 DNA: TGTGCCAGCAGCCTGCAGACAGGACGAGGAGAAAAACTGTTTTTT. Amino acids: CASSLQTGRGEKLFF.

This chain connects TRBV23-1 to TRBJ1-2; a weak D match, TRBD1 (6 bases). TRBV23-1 is designated an ORF whose function remains uncertain. Trimming stripped 4 bases from V and 8 bases from J, with 20 bases between. The CDR3 length is 15 residues. CDR3 amino acids: CASSRRPGVRQGYTF. CDR3 bases: TGCGCCAGCAGTCGTAGACCAGGGGTTAGACAGGGCTACACCTTC.

The rearrangement links TRBV15 to TRBJ2-3, with 14 nucleotides matching TRBD2. The CDR3 sequence is 20 residues long. With 2 bases clipped from V and 0 bases from J, the junction kept 10 bases outside the gene matches. Looked up from germline, CDR1 is LNHNV and CDR2 is YYDKDF (reference sequence). Here the CDR3 DNA reads TGTGCCACCAGCAGAAGCCGAGGACTAGCGGGAGGACTAAGCACAGATACGCAGTATTTT. Its translation is CATSRSRGLAGGLSTDTQYF.